A single sample is the source of the 9 T cell receptor beta chains below, sequenced in a study of blood T cell repertoires in COVID-19. Assay: immunoSEQ multiplex PCR; the TCRdb copy retains only in-frame clones and omits some. The sample has some 94,000 clones; around 67% are singletons. What was sequenced was peripheral blood. The receptors were sampled from a woman aged 60 to 75 in a cohort sampled during active or convalescent COVID-19.

This chain uses TRBV19 with TRBJ1-1, with 7 positions matching TRBD1. V lost 8 bases, J lost 0 bases, and 6 bases stayed unmatched. CDR3 length: 14 residues. CDR1 is LNHDA, CDR2 SQIVND, per germline (reference sequence). The CDR3 reads CASQTGTVNTEAFF. The CDR3 DNA sequence: TGTGCCAGTCAGACAGGGACGGTGAACACTGAAGCTTTCTTT.

The V and J genes are TRBV5-1 and TRBJ2-7; 9 bases fit TRBD1. After removal of 0 bases from V and 0 bases from J, the junction contained 1 base not matched to a gene. The CDR3 has 15 residues. Germline values: CDR1 SGHRS, CDR2 YFSETQ. In DNA, the CDR3 is TGCGCCAGCAGCTTGGACAGGGGGCTCTCCTACGAGCAGTACTTC. Residues: CASSLDRGLSYEQYF.

In this sample, this clone turned up once. This chain joins TRBV10-1 and TRBJ2-5; 16 bases match TRBD2. Losses at the gene ends were 5 bases for V and 5 bases for J; bases not matched to a gene: 5. Per the germline V gene, CDR1 is WNHNN and CDR2 is SYGVQD (reference sequence). This CDR3 region has 16 residues. This chain's CDR3 is CASSPGLAGGLETQYF. CDR3 bases: TGCGCCAGCAGTCCGGGACTAGCGGGGGGGCTGGAGACCCAGTACTTC.

This rearrangement joins TRBV21-1 to TRBJ2-7; TRBD1 reflects the table's D call only, with no check against the DNA. TRBV21-1 is flagged as a pseudogene. This CDR3 comprises 15 residues. The DNA for the CDR3 is TGTGCCAGCAGCAAAACTGGGGACAGAACGTACGAGCAGTACTTC. Translating gives CASSKTGDRTYEQYF.

The V call is TRBV7-2, the J call TRBJ2-1; D is perhaps TRBD1 (6 bases). The CDR3 spans 16 residues. CDR1 is SGHTA, CDR2 FQGNSA, per germline. V was cut by 1 base and J by 6 bases, with 16 bases left in between. CDR3 residues: CASSLGDRSFGNEQFF. Here the CDR3 DNA reads TGTGCCAGCAGCTTAGGCGACAGGAGTTTCGGCAATGAGCAGTTCTTC. Supplemented by reference TRBV7-2 and TRBJ2-1, the full variable domain reads GAGVSQSPSNKVTEKGKDVELRCDPISGHTALYWYRQSLGQGLEFLIYFQGNSAPDKSGLPSDRFSAERTGGSVSTLTIQRTQQEDSAVYLCASSLGDRSFGNEQFFGPGTRLTVL.

The chain combines TRBV7-9 with TRBJ2-3, with 9 bases that match TRBD1. The V gene's germline CDR1 is SEHNR and CDR2 FQNEAQ (reference sequence). The CDR3 consists of 19 residues. The V gene end was trimmed by 4 bases and the J gene end by 4 bases; junction bases not matched to a gene: 18. The CDR3 reads CASSSTILHKTGGADTQYF. The CDR3 nucleotides are TGTGCCAGCAGCTCCACAATTCTACATAAAACAGGGGGCGCAGATACGCAGTATTTT.

This clone was picked up a small number of times. V and J are TRBV19 and TRBJ2-2; 8 bases agree with TRBD2. Germline CDR1 LNHDA, CDR2 SQIVND (reference sequence). V lost 7 bases, J lost 3 bases, and 4 bases stayed unmatched. The CDR3 has 14 amino acids. The DNA of the CDR3 is TGTGCCAGTACCGTAGCGGGGTACACCGGGGAGCTGTTTTTT. Its translation: CASTVAGYTGELFF.

The chain has TRBV5-6 and TRBJ1-1; D is uncertain. The germline V and J ends were trimmed by 2 bases and 0 bases, with 20 bases remaining between them. This CDR3 comprises 18 residues. Germline assignment: CDR1 SGHDT and CDR2 YYEEEE. The DNA of the CDR3 is TGTGCCAGCAGCTTCCTGAATAGGTTACTAGACATGAACACTGAAGCTTTCTTT. It is translated as CASSFLNRLLDMNTEAFF.

In this sample, this clone turned up a few times. V and J are TRBV19 and TRBJ1-1, with 8 nucleotides matching TRBD1. The CDR3 loop spans 13 amino acids. With V trimmed by 7 bases and J by 4 bases, 5 bases remained unmatched. Germline CDR1 and CDR2: LNHDA and SQIVND (reference sequence). CDR3 bases: TGTGCCAGTACCACAGGGGGGGGCACTGAAGCTTTCTTT. Amino acid sequence: CASTTGGGTEAFF. Combining the CDR3 with reference TRBV19 and TRBJ1-1 gives the whole variable domain DGGITQSPKYLFRKEGQNVTLSCEQNLNHDAMYWYRQDPGQGLRLIYYSQIVNDFQKGDIAEGYSVSREKKESFPLTVTSAQKNPTAFYLCASTTGGGTEAFFGQGTRLTVV.